The 12 T cell receptor beta chains given below trace back to one sample, sequenced in a study of T cell responses to AZD1222 COVID-19 vaccine. Libraries were prepared by immunoSEQ multiplex PCR; TCRdb keeps only in-frame clonotypes and omits some of them. The sample has about 73,000 clones; 80% are singletons. The sample here was peripheral blood, taken 28 days after the second AZD1222 dose. All receptors come from an adult who received the AZD1222 COVID-19 vaccine.

This clone was seen a few times. The genes are TRBV6-5 and TRBJ2-4, with D unclear. CDR3 length: 16 residues. The germline V gene has CDR1 MNHEY and CDR2 SVGAGI. The germline V and J ends were trimmed by 1 base and 0 bases, with 10 bases remaining between them. The CDR3 DNA is TGTGCCAGCAGTTACTTGCCCCAAGGAGCCAAAAACATTCAGTACTTC. It codes for CASSYLPQGAKNIQYF.

The genes are TRBV19 and TRBJ2-3; D ambiguous. V was pared by 5 bases and J by 1 base, with 13 bases between. CDR1 is LNHDA and CDR2 is SQIVND in the germline V gene (reference sequence). This CDR3 has 15 residues. The CDR3 spells CASSPDSLGTDTQYF. CDR3 in DNA: TGTGCCAGTAGTCCCGACTCCTTGGGCACAGATACGCAGTATTTT.

This CDR3 is CASSFNVGEKLFF. CDR3 DNA sequence: TGTGCCAGCAGTTTTAATGTGGGCGAAAAACTGTTTTTT. The chain combines TRBV27 with TRBJ1-4; D call uncertain. Germline CDR1 and CDR2: MNHEY and SMNVEV (reference sequence). This CDR3 is 13 amino acids long. V was pared by 3 bases and J by 8 bases, with 10 bases between.

The chain carries TRBV6-1 and TRBJ1-2, with D perhaps matching TRBD1 (6 bases). CDR1 is MNHNS, CDR2 SASEGT, per germline. The germline V and J ends were trimmed by 1 base and 6 bases, with 15 bases remaining between them. This CDR3 comprises 15 residues. Written as DNA, the CDR3 is TGTGCCAGCAGTGAAGTGGCAGGGGAAGAGAATGGCTACACCTTC. Its protein product is CASSEVAGEENGYTF.

This clone has just one count. The chain links TRBV2 to TRBJ2-7, with D maybe TRBD1 (5 bases). With 2 bases removed from V and 3 bases from J, the gap between germline ends came to 11 bases. Per the germline V gene, CDR1 is SNHLY and CDR2 is FYNNEI. This CDR3 is built from 14 residues. The CDR3 is CASSEQGSFYEQYF. The CDR3 DNA is TGTGCCAGCAGTGAACAGGGCAGCTTCTACGAGCAGTACTTC.

The table lists this clone with a few counts. The chain joins TRBV5-4 to TRBJ2-5; D not resolved. Per germline, CDR1 SGHNT and CDR2 YYREEE (reference sequence). CDR3 length: 11 residues. Deletions cut 2 bases from V and 1 base from J, with 0 bases between. CDR3 residues: CASSFQETQYF. The CDR3 nucleotides are TGTGCCAGCAGCTTCCAAGAGACCCAGTACTTC.

The chain is built from TRBV30 and TRBJ2-7; a possible D gene is TRBD2 (7 bases). The V and J ends lost 0 bases and 2 bases respectively, with 14 bases between them. The CDR3 consists of 15 residues. Germline CDR1 reads GTSNPN; CDR2 reads SVGIG (reference sequence). CDR3 DNA: TGTGCCTGGAGTGTCGGCGGGGGCGGAACCTACGAGCAGTACTTC. It is translated as CAWSVGGGGTYEQYF.

This chain joins TRBV11-2 and TRBJ2-7, with a possible D match to TRBD2 (5 bases). Germline CDR1 reads SGHAT; CDR2 reads FQNNGV. The V gene lost 5 bases and the J gene lost 4 bases, with 18 bases spanning the gap. The CDR3 extends over 15 amino acids. CDR3 nucleotides: TGTGCCAGCAGCCCCCACCGGGAAGCCCTATACGAGCAGTACTTC. This translates into CASSPHREALYEQYF.

This clone was seen more than once but under ten times. The junction departs from germline at one end; a sequencing error may be responsible. The J gene is TRBJ1-1, the V gene TRBV19; 7 positions agree with TRBD1. CDR1 and CDR2 (germline): LNHDA, SQIVND (reference sequence). The CDR3 spans 15 residues. The CDR3 sequence: CASSVDTGVRTEAFF. In DNA form, the CDR3 reads TGTGCCAGTAGTGTAGATACAGGGGTCCGCACTGAAGCTTTCTTT.

This chain links TRBV2 with TRBJ2-3, with D unresolved. This CDR3 has 14 amino acids. V lost 7 bases and J 1 base, leaving 12 bases between the germline ends. Germline V gene sequence: CDR1 SNHLY, CDR2 FYNNEI. The CDR3 region has the DNA TGTGCCAGCATGAAAGGTCTCCGCACAGATACGCAGTATTTT. Its protein product is CASMKGLRTDTQYF.

The V call is TRBV28, the J call TRBJ1-5; the D gene is possibly TRBD1 (5 bases). Germline-derived CDR1 and CDR2 are MDHEN and SYDVKM. This CDR3 has 15 amino acids. Deletions cut 5 bases from V and 5 bases from J, with 16 bases between. CDR3 loop: CASSPTGEEDQPQHF. As DNA, the CDR3 is TGTGCCAGCAGTCCGACGGGGGAGGAAGATCAGCCCCAGCATTTT.

The rearrangement links TRBV18 to TRBJ1-4; TRBD1 is a possible D gene (6 bases). The CDR3 spans 14 residues. V gave up 2 bases and J gave up 5 bases, with 9 bases separating them. Germline assignment: CDR1 KGHSH and CDR2 LQKENI. CDR3 in amino acids: CASSPSTGNEKLFF. Here the CDR3 DNA reads TGTGCCAGCTCACCATCAACAGGGAATGAAAAACTGTTTTTT.